The text below deals with one T cell receptor beta chain. Its antigen is unknown. TCRdb keeps only in-frame clones here, not all; method: immunoSEQ multiplex PCR. This repertoire shows approximately 1,000,000 clones, about 80% found once; its top ten account for 0.89%. The data were taken from a study of shared clonotypes between healthy human individuals. Study information: CD4 naive and memory got three plates each, CD8 naive two, CD8 memory one. Findings and caveats of the study: Clonotype sharing across donors was expected to vary with sequencing depth. Sampling covered blood only; tissue repertoires likely differ.

The ends were cut back, 4 bases at V and 10 bases at J, with 13 bases in the middle. The CDR3 is 12 residues long. Per germline, CDR1 SGHAT and CDR2 FQNNGV. This receptor was identified in a man aged 18 to 29 in good health. Some clones in this sample may be carry-over from other donors' samples. V usage is TRBV11-2 and J usage is TRBJ1-2, with TRBD1 as a possible D gene (6 bases). The sequenced sample consisted of memory CD4+ T cells from PBMCs. Described subset: CD45RA-negative fraction. DNA for the CDR3: TGTGCCAGCAGCTCTCAAAGGACAGCCTACACCTTC. The encoded protein is CASSSQRTAYTF.